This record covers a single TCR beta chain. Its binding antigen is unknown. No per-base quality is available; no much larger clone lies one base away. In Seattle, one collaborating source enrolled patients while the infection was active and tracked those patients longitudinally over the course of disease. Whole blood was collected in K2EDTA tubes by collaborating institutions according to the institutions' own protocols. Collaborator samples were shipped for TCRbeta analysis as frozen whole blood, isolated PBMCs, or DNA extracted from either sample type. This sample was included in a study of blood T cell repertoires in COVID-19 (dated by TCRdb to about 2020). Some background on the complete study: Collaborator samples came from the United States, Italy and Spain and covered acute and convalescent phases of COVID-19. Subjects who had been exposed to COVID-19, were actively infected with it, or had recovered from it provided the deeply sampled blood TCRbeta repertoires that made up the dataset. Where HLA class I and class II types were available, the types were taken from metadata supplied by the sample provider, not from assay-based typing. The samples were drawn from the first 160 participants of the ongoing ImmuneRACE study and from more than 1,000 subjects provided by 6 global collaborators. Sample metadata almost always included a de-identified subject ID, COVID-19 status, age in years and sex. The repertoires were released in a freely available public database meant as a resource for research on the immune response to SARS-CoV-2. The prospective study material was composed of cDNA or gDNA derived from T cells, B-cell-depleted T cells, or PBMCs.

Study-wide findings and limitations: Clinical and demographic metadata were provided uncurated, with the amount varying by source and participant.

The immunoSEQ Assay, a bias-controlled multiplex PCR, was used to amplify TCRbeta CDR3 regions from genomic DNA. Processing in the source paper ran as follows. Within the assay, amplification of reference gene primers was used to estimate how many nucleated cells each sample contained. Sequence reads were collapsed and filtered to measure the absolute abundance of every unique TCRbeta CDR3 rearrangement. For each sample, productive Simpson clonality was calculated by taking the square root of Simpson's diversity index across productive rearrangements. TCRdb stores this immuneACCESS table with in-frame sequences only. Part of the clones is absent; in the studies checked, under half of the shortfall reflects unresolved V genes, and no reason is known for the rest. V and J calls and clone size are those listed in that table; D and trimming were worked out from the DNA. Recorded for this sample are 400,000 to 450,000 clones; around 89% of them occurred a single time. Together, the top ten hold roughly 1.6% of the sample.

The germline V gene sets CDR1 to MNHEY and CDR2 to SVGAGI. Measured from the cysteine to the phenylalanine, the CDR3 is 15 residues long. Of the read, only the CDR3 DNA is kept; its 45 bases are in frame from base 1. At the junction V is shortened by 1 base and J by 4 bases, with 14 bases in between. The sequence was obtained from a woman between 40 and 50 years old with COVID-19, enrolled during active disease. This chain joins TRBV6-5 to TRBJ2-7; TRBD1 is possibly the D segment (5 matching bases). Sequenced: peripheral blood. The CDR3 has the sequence CASSYWQGIGYEQYF. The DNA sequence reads TGTGCCAGCAGTTACTGGCAGGGAATCGGGTACGAGCAGTACTTC.